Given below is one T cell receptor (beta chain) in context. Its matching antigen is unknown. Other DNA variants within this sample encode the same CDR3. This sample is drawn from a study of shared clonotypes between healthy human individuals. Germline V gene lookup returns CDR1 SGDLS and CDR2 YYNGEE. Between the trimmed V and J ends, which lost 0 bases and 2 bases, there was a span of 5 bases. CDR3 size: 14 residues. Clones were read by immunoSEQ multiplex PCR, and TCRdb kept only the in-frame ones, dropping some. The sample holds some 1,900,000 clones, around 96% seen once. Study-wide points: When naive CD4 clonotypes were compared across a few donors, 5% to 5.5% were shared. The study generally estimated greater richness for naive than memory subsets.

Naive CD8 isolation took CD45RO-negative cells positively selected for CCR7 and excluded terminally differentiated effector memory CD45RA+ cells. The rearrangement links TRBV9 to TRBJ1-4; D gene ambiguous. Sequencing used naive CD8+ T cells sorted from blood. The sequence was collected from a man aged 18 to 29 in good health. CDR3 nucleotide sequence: TGTGCCAGCAGCGTAGGTGGGACTAATGAAAAACTGTTTTTT. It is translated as CASSVGGTNEKLFF.